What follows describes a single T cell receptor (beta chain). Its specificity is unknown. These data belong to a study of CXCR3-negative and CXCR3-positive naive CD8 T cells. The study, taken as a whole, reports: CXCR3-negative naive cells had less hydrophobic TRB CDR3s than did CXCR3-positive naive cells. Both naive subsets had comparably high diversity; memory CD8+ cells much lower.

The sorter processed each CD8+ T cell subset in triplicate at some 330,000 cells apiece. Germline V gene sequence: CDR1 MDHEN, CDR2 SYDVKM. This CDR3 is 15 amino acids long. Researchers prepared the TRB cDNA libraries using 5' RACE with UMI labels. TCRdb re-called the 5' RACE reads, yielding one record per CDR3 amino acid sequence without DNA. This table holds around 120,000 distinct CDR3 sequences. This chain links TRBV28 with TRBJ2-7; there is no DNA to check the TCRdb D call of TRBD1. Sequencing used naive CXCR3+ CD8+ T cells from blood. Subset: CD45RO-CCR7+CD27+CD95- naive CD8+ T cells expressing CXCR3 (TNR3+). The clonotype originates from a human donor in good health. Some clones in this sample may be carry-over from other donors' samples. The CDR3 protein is CASSNRRDDTGEQYF.